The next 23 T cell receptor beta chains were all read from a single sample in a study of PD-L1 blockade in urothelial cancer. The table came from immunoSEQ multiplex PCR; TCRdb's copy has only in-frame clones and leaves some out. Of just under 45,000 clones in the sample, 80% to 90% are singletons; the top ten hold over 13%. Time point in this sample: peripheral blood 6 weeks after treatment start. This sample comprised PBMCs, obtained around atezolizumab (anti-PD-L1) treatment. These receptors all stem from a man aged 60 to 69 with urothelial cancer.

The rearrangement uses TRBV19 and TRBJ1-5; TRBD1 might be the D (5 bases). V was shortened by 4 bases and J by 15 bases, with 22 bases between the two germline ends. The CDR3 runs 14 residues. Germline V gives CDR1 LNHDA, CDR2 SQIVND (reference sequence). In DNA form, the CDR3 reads TGTGCCAGTAGTACAGGTATTAGGCAGGGCCCTTTGCATTTT. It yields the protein CASSTGIRQGPLHF.

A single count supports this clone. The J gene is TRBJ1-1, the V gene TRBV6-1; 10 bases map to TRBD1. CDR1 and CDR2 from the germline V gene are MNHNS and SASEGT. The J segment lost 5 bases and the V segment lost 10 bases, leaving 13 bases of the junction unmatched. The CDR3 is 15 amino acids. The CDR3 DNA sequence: TGTGCCATCACAACCTGGGGACAGGGGTGGACTGAAGCTTTCTTT. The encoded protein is CAITTWGQGWTEAFF.

CDR3 DNA: TGCGCCAGCAGCCGGGCCCTTGGGACAGGGGCATATGGCTACACCTTC. Its translation is CASSRALGTGAYGYTF. The V gene is TRBV4-1, the J gene TRBJ1-2; 10 bases are shared with TRBD1. This CDR3 comprises 16 residues. Germline CDR1 is MGHRA and CDR2 is YSYEKL. J was trimmed by 5 bases and V by 4 bases; bases with no gene match: 10.

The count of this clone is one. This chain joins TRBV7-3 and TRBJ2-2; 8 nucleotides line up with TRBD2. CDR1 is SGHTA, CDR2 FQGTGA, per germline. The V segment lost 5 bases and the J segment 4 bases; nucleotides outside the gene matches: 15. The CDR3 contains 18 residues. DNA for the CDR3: TGTGCCAGCAGCCCTACGGGGGCGGGGGGAATCGGCACCGGGGAGCTGTTTTTT. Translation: CASSPTGAGGIGTGELFF.

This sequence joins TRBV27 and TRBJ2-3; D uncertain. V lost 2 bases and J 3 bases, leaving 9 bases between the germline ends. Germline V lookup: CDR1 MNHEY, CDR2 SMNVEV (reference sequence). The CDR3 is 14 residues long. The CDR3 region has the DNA TGTGCCAGCAGTTTAGCTGGCAGAACAGATACGCAGTATTTT. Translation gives CASSLAGRTDTQYF.

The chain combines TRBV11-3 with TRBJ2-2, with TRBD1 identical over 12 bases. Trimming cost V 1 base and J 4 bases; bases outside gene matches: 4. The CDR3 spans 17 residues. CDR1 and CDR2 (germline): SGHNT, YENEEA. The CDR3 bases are TGTGCCAGCAGCTTAGGTGGGACAGGGGGCACCACCGGGGAGCTGTTTTTT. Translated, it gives CASSLGGTGGTTGELFF.

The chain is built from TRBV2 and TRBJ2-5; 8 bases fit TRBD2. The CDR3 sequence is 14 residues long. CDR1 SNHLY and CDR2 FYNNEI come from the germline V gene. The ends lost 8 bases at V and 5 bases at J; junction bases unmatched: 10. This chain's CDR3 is CASRRRAGVETQYF. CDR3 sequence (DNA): TGTGCCAGCCGCCGGAGAGCGGGGGTGGAGACCCAGTACTTC.

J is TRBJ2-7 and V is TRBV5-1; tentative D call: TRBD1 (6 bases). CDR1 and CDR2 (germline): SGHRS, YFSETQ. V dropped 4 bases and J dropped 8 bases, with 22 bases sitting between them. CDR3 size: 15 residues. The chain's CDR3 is CASSRTGWVLDQQYF. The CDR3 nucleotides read TGCGCCAGCAGCCGTACAGGGTGGGTGCTGGACCAGCAGTACTTC.

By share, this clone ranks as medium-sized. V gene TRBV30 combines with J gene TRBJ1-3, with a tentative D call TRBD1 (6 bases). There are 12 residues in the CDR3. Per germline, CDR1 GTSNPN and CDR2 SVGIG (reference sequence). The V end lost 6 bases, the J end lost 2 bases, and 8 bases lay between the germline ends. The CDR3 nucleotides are TGTGCCTGCCACAGGGCTGGAAACACCATATATTTT. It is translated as CACHRAGNTIYF.

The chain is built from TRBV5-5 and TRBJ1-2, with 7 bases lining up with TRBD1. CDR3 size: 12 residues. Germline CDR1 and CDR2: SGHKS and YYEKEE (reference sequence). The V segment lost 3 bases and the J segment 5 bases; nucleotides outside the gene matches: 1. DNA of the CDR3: TGTGCCAGCAGCTCGACAGGGTATGGCTACACCTTC. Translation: CASSSTGYGYTF.

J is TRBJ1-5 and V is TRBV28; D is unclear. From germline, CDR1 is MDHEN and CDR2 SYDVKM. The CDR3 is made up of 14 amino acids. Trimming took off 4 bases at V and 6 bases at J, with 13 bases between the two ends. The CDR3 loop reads CASSYVGSPQPQHF. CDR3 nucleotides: TGTGCCAGCAGTTACGTAGGGAGCCCTCAGCCCCAGCATTTT.

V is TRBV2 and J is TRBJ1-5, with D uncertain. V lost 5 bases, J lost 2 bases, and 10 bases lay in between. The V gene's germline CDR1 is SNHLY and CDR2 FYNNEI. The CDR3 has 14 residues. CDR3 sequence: CASSIERGNQPQHF. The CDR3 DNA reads TGTGCCAGCAGTATAGAAAGAGGCAATCAGCCCCAGCATTTT.

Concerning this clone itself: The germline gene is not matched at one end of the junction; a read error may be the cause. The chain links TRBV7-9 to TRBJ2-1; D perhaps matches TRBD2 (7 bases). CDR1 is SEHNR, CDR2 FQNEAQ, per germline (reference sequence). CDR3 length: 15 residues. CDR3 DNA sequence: TGTGTCAGCAGCTTCCGTGGGGGGGCTTCCAATGAGCAGTTCTTC. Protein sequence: CVSSFRGGASNEQFF. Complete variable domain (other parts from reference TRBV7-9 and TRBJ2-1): DTGVSQNPRHKITKRGQNVTFRCDPISEHNRLYWYRQTLGQGPEFLTYFQNEAQLEKSRLLSDRFSAERPKGSFSTLEIQRTEQGDSAMYLCVSSFRGGASNEQFFGPGTRLTVL.

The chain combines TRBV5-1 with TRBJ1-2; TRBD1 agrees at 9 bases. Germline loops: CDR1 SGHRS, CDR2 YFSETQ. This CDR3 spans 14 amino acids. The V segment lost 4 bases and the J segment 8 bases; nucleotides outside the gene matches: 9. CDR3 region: CASSPNTGGGGYTF. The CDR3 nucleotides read TGCGCCAGCAGCCCAAATACAGGGGGCGGCGGCTACACCTTC.

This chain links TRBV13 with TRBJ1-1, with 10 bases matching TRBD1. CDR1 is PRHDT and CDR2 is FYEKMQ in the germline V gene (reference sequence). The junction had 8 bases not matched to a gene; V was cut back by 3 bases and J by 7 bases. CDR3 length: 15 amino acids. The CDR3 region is CASSFLRGQGIEAFF. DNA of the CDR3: TGTGCCAGCAGCTTCCTTCGGGGACAGGGGATTGAAGCTTTCTTT.

The CDR3 region has the DNA TGTGCCAGCAGCTTGTACGGGACAGGGGGAATATATGGCTACACCTTC. Amino acids: CASSLYGTGGIYGYTF. The V and J genes are TRBV5-6 and TRBJ1-2; 11 bases are a match to TRBD1. This CDR3 has 16 amino acids. CDR1 and CDR2 (germline): SGHDT, YYEEEE. The junction had 7 bases not matched to a gene; V was cut back by 1 base and J by 5 bases.

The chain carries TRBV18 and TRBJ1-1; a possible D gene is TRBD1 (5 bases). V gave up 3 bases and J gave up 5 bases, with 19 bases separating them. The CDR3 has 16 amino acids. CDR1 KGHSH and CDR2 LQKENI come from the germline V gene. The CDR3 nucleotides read TGTGCCAGCTCACCCTCCCAGGGTGGATTGGGGACTGAAGCTTTCTTT. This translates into CASSPSQGGLGTEAFF.

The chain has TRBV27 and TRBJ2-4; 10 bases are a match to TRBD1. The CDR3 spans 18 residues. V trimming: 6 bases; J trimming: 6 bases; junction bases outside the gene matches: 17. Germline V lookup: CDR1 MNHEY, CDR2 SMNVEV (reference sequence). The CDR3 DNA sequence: TGTGCCAGCAGCAACAAACCCAATGACAGGGGGCAGAGAAACATTCAGTACTTC. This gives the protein CASSNKPNDRGQRNIQYF.

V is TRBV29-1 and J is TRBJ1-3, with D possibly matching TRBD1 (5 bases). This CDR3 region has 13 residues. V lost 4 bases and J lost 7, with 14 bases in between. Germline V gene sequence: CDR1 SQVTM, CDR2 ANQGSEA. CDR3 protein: CSVGSGVGNTIYF. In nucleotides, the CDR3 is TGCAGCGTTGGATCGGGGGTGGGGAACACCATATATTTT. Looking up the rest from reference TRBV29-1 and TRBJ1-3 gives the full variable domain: SAVISQKPSRDICQRGTSLTIQCQVDSQVTMMFWYRQQPGQSLTLIATANQGSEATYESGFVIDKFPISRPNLTFSTLTVSNMSPEDSSIYLCSVGSGVGNTIYFGEGSWLTVV.

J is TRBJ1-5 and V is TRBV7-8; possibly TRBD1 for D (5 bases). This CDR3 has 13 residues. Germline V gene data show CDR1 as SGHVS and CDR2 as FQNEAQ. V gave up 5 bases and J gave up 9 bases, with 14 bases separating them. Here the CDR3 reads CASSPSQGRPQHF. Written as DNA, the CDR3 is TGTGCCAGCAGCCCGAGCCAGGGAAGGCCCCAGCATTTT.

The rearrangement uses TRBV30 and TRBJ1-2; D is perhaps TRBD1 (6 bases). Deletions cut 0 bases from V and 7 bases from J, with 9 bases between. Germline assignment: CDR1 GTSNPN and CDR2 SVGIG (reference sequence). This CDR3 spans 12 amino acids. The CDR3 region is CAWSVTRGGYTF. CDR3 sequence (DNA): TGTGCCTGGAGTGTAACCAGGGGTGGCTACACCTTC.

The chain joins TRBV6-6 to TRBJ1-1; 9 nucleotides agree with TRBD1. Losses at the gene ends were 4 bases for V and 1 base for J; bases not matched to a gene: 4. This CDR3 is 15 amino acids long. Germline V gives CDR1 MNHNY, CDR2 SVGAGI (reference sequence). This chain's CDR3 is CASSSRTGENTEAFF. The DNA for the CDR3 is TGTGCCAGCAGTTCCAGGACAGGGGAGAACACTGAAGCTTTCTTT.

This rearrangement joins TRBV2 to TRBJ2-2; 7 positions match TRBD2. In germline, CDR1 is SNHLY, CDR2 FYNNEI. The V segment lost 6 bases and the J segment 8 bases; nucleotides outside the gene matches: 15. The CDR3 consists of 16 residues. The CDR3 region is CASSPLNGGSGGELFF. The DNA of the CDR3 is TGTGCCAGCAGCCCACTCAACGGGGGTAGCGGGGGGGAGCTGTTTTTT.